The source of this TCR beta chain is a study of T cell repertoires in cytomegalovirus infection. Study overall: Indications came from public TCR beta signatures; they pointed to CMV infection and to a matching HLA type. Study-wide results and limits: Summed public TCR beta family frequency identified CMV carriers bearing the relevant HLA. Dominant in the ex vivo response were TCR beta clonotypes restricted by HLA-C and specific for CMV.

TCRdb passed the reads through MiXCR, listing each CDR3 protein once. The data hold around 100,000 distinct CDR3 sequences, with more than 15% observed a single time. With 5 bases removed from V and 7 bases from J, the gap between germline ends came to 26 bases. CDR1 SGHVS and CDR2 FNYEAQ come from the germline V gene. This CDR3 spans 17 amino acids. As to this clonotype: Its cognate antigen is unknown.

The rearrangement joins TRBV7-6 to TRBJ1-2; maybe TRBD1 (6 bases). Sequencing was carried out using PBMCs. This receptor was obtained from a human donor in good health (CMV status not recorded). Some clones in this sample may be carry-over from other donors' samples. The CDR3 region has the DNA TGTGCCAGCAGCCGCACACTCTACCGAGGAGGGGGTAGTGGCTACACCTTC. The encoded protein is CASSRTLYRGGGSGYTF.